The 7 T cell receptor beta chains below come from one sample, sequenced in a study of CD8+CD57+ T cells in acquired aplastic anemia. The TCR beta profiling, which covered VDJ combination and CDR3 sequence, was carried out using genomic DNA as the template. Each CDR3 protein gets one entry after TCRdb re-called the reads with MiXCR. The data hold more than 250,000 distinct CDR3 sequences, with approximately 80% observed a single time. Patients picked for sequencing had shown CD8+CD57+ cell expansion detected by flow cytometry. The sequenced material came from sorted CD4+, CD8+, or CD8+CD57+ T cells (not recorded which) from PBMCs. These receptors came from a human donor with aplastic anemia.

This sequence joins TRBV4-1 and TRBJ2-1, with D possibly being TRBD2 (5 bases). V was cut by 6 bases and J by 10 bases, with 13 bases left in between. CDR1 is MGHRA and CDR2 is YSYEKL in the germline V gene. The CDR3 runs to 12 residues. The CDR3 region has the DNA TGCGCCAGCAGTGATTTGACGGGGGAGCAGTTCTTC. Translation: CASSDLTGEQFF.

Comment on this clonotype: This may be a read error, as it is one base from a much larger clone. The rearrangement joins TRBV7-3 to TRBJ2-3; possible D gene TRBD1, 5 bases. The germline gives CDR1 SGHTA, CDR2 FQGTGA. This CDR3 spans 14 amino acids. The CDR3 here is CASSLDLTANTEDF. The CDR3 bases are TGTGCCAGCAGCTTAGATCTGACAGCGAACACTGAAGATTTT.

V and J are TRBV5-4 and TRBJ2-2; possibly TRBD2 for D (5 bases). Per the germline V gene, CDR1 is SGHNT and CDR2 is YYREEE (reference sequence). This CDR3 has 15 residues. V lost 2 bases to trimming and J lost 3 bases, with 11 bases between them. The CDR3 sequence is CASSFTTGDTGELFF. The CDR3 nucleotides are TGTGCCAGCAGCTTTACTACCGGGGACACCGGGGAGCTGTTTTTT.

This clonotype occurred once. Likely a read error: the CDR3 ends without its conserved phenylalanine or tryptophan. No DNA is shown, since the ends of the CDR3 on it are uncertain; the CDR3 is the one TCRdb lists. This sequence joins TRBV7-8 and TRBJ2-5. The CDR3 comprises 12 residues, both ends counted. Germline V gene sequence: CDR1 SGHVS, CDR2 FQNEAQ. The CDR3: CAISLGGETDTL.

The genes are TRBV2 and TRBJ2-3, with 9 bases identical to TRBD2. V trimming: 8 bases; J trimming: 4 bases; junction bases outside the gene matches: 4. CDR3 length: 13 residues. The germline gives CDR1 SNHLY, CDR2 FYNNEI. CDR3 sequence reads: CASLGLAPDTQYF. Here the CDR3 DNA reads TGTGCCAGCCTGGGACTAGCTCCAGATACGCAGTATTTT.

About this clonotype: Given the absence of the conserved phenylalanine or tryptophan at the CDR3 end, a read error is likely. It is unclear where the CDR3 begins or ends on the DNA, so no DNA is shown, and the CDR3 is as TCRdb lists it. This chain links TRBV12-3 or TRBV12-4 with TRBJ2-5; the table's D call of TRBD2 was not tested on the DNA. Counting both end residues, the CDR3 totals 13 amino acids. The chain's CDR3 is CASSSGQPQHQCD.

This clonotype was found once. The CDR3 ends on some other residue instead of the conserved phenylalanine or tryptophan, so this is likely a read error. The DNA is omitted, as the CDR3 cannot be located on it reliably, and the CDR3 follows TCRdb's listing. The rearrangement uses TRBV24-1 and TRBJ2-2; no check of the table's D call, TRBD1, against the DNA was made. The CDR3 region is 14 residues in length, termini included. Germline V CDR1 and CDR2: KGHDR, SFDVKD. CDR3 sequence: CATSDGDRGGELLS.